This TCR beta chain was identified in a study of T cell changes during pregnancy in multiple sclerosis. Trimming removed 5 bases at V and 5 bases at J, with 6 bases between. Germline CDR1 and CDR2: SGHAT and FQDESV (reference sequence). This CDR3 spans 11 amino acids. Here immunoSEQ multiplex PCR was the method, and the copy in TCRdb shows in-frame clones only, minus some. This table holds 55,000 to 95,000 clones, around 94% found once. The source was peripheral blood, collected in the second trimester of pregnancy. This clonotype originated in a female donor in good health, enrolled as a control in a pregnancy study. The chain joins TRBV11-1 to TRBJ2-5; D possibly corresponds to TRBD2 (5 bases). This chain's CDR3 is CASSPGETQYF. In DNA, the CDR3 is TGTGCCAGCAGCCCGGGGGAGACCCAGTACTTC.